This section outlines one T cell receptor (beta chain) sequence together with its context. Its target is unknown. TCRdb re-called the 5' RACE reads, yielding one record per CDR3 amino acid sequence without DNA. The sample includes 500,000 to 700,000 distinct CDR3 sequences. This record comes from a study of T cells expressing NK-cell markers. On the study more broadly: Cells sorted as CD3+CD56+NKG2C+, CD3+CD56+NKG2C- and CD3+CD56-NKG2C+ T cells supplied the TCR beta repertoires. Seven of the eight sequenced donors were HCMV-seropositive; one was seronegative.

Study outcomes and limitations: Among CD8+ T cells from six donors, dominant NKG2C+ clonotypes accounted for roughly 1.0-7.0%.

The sequenced sample was blood T cells: a sorted CD56 or NKG2C T cell subset, CD4+ or CD8+ T cells, or bulk PBMC T cells (not recorded which). This clonotype was obtained from a man between 18 and 29 years old in good health.

The CDR3 spells CASSLSGTPFREQFF. This chain joins TRBV7-3 and TRBJ2-1; TCRdb picks TRBD1, but there is no DNA to check that call. The germline V gene encodes CDR1 SGHTA and CDR2 FQGTGA. CDR3 length: 15 amino acids.